This passage covers 28 T cell receptor beta chains from one sample sequenced in a study of T cell repertoires in ileal Crohn's disease. Lamina propria lymphocytes from surgical specimens were isolated on a density gradient before sorting. The data were produced by immunoSEQ multiplex PCR, yet TCRdb's version contains in-frame clones alone and is incomplete. The sample gives around 5,700 clones, roughly 90% of which show up once; around 0.86% is in the top ten. The sequenced sample was CD4+ T cells from ileum. The receptors stem from an adult with Crohn's disease. Some clones in this sample may be carry-over from other donors' samples.

The chain has TRBV25-1 and TRBJ1-4; no reliable D call. This CDR3 spans 13 amino acids. V shed 6 bases and J shed 0 bases, with 5 bases lying between them. The germline gives CDR1 MGHDK, CDR2 SYGVNS. CDR3 in DNA: TGTGCCAGCAGACAGCCAACTAATGAAAAACTGTTTTTT. Protein sequence: CASRQPTNEKLFF.

DNA of the CDR3: TGTGCCAGCAGCGGTCCTGATGGGTGGACAGCCGGGGAGCTGTTTTTT. Its translation: CASSGPDGWTAGELFF. The V call is TRBV9, the J call TRBJ2-2; D is possibly TRBD1 (6 bases). Between the trimmed V and J ends, which lost 3 bases and 6 bases, there was a span of 18 bases. CDR3 size: 16 residues. Germline lookup yields CDR1 SGDLS and CDR2 YYNGEE.

This clone has a handful of counts. In DNA, the CDR3 is TGTGCCAGTACCGACCGACAGAAAAACACTGAAGCTTTCTTT. The encoded protein is CASTDRQKNTEAFF. The V gene is TRBV19, the J gene TRBJ1-1, with a weak D call TRBD1 (5 bases). V was clipped by 7 bases and J by 2 bases, with 14 bases between them. CDR1 and CDR2 from the germline V gene are LNHDA and SQIVND (reference sequence). The CDR3 is 14 amino acids.

The chain links TRBV28 to TRBJ1-3; 9 bases agree with TRBD1. Germline lookup yields CDR1 MDHEN and CDR2 SYDVKM. V lost 6 bases, J lost 2 bases, and 8 bases stayed unmatched. This CDR3 comprises 16 residues. The CDR3 reads CASRVTGGKTGNTIYF. CDR3 bases: TGTGCCAGCAGGGTGACAGGGGGAAAAACTGGAAACACCATATATTTT.

The gene calls are TRBV5-4 and TRBJ2-7; 10 nucleotides match TRBD1. Germline values: CDR1 SGHNT, CDR2 YYREEE (reference sequence). J lost 4 bases, V lost 4 bases, and 8 bases had no gene match. CDR3 length equals 15 residues. CDR3 bases: TGTGCCAGCAGCGACGGGACAGGGGCCTTATACGAGCAGTACTTC. Translated, it gives CASSDGTGALYEQYF.

The gene calls are TRBV4-3 and TRBJ1-5; D gene unclear. V was trimmed by 0 bases and J by 9 bases, leaving 9 bases between them. This CDR3 is built from 13 residues. Germline V gene lookup returns CDR1 LGHNA and CDR2 YSLEER. The CDR3 DNA reads as TGCGCCAGCAGCCAAGAAATCAGAAGGCCCCAGCATTTT. Amino acid sequence: CASSQEIRRPQHF.

The chain employs TRBV7-2 and TRBJ2-1; D is unclear. CDR3 length equals 12 residues. Germline CDR1 SGHTA, CDR2 FQGNSA. Trimming took off 5 bases at V and 9 bases at J, with 11 bases between the two ends. CDR3 DNA: TGTGCCAGCAGCGTCCTTATAGCTGAGCAGTTCTTC. This encodes CASSVLIAEQFF.

The rearrangement uses TRBV5-1 and TRBJ2-2; 10 bases align to TRBD1. The V gene end was trimmed by 4 bases and the J gene end by 4 bases; junction bases not matched to a gene: 13. Germline CDR1 and CDR2: SGHRS and YFSETQ. The CDR3 is 18 amino acids. The CDR3 is CASSLGQGDIHFTGELFF. The CDR3 DNA reads as TGCGCCAGCAGCCTCGGACAGGGGGACATACACTTCACCGGGGAGCTGTTTTTT.

The table lists this clone with a few counts. The rearrangement joins TRBV5-1 to TRBJ1-2; D is possibly TRBD1 (5 bases). CDR3 size: 14 residues. Between the trimmed V and J ends, which lost 0 bases and 8 bases, there was a span of 14 bases. Germline V gene data show CDR1 as SGHRS and CDR2 as YFSETQ. Written as DNA, the CDR3 is TGCGCCAGCAGCTTGGGCAGGGCCGTGAGAGGCTACACCTTC. Residues: CASSLGRAVRGYTF.

The chain carries TRBV6-9 and TRBJ2-7; 12 bases fit TRBD2. CDR3 length equals 15 residues. V trimming: 6 bases; J trimming: 5 bases; junction bases outside the gene matches: 8. Germline values: CDR1 MNHGY, CDR2 SVAAGI. As DNA, the CDR3 is TGTGCCAGCAGCCCAGAGACTAGCGGGGGAAACGAGCAGTACTTC. Translating gives CASSPETSGGNEQYF.

This chain links TRBV7-2 with TRBJ2-3; D is possibly TRBD2 (6 bases). Trimming took off 5 bases at V and 5 bases at J, with 17 bases between the two ends. Germline CDR1 SGHTA, CDR2 FQGNSA. The CDR3 is 15 residues long. CDR3 loop: CASSPPGGGVDTQYF. The CDR3 DNA is TGTGCCAGCAGCCCCCCCGGGGGAGGAGTAGATACGCAGTATTTT. Full variable domain (remainder filled in from reference TRBV7-2 and TRBJ2-3): GAGVSQSPSNKVTEKGKDVELRCDPISGHTALYWYRQSLGQGLEFLIYFQGNSAPDKSGLPSDRFSAERTGGSVSTLTIQRTQQEDSAVYLCASSPPGGGVDTQYFGPGTRLTVL.

CDR3 amino acids: CASSLGGSGANVLTF. CDR3 sequence (DNA): TGTGCCAGCAGCTTGGGAGGGTCTGGGGCCAACGTCCTGACTTTC. The V and J genes are TRBV7-9 and TRBJ2-6; TRBD2 matches at 7 bases. The junction had 0 bases not matched to a gene; V was cut back by 3 bases and J by 1 base. This CDR3 region has 15 residues. Germline V gives CDR1 SEHNR, CDR2 FQNEAQ (reference sequence).

V and J are TRBV5-1 and TRBJ1-2, with unresolved D. Germline-derived CDR1 and CDR2 are SGHRS and YFSETQ. The germline V and J ends were trimmed by 0 bases and 5 bases, with 8 bases remaining between them. CDR3 length: 13 amino acids. The DNA of the CDR3 is TGCGCCAGCAGCTTGGGCGCGGGGTATGGCTACACCTTC. It yields the protein CASSLGAGYGYTF. Using reference TRBV5-1 and TRBJ1-2 for the parts outside the CDR3, the full variable domain is KAGVTQTPRYLIKTRGQQVTLSCSPISGHRSVSWYQQTPGQGLQFLFEYFSETQRNKGNFPGRFSGRQFSNSRSEMNVSTLELGDSALYLCASSLGAGYGYTFGSGTRLTVV.

This chain links TRBV15 with TRBJ2-3, with a tentative D call TRBD1 (5 bases). CDR3 size: 16 residues. CDR1 is LNHNV and CDR2 is YYDKDF in the germline V gene (reference sequence). Trimming took off 1 base at V and 4 bases at J, with 15 bases between the two ends. The CDR3 sequence is CATSRGAGLGADTQYF. DNA for the CDR3: TGTGCCACCAGCAGAGGCGCAGGGCTAGGGGCAGATACGCAGTATTTT.

V is TRBV4-2 and J is TRBJ2-2; TRBD1 agrees at 9 bases. The CDR3 is made up of 15 amino acids. V gave up 4 bases and J gave up 8 bases; unmatched junction bases: 8. CDR1 is LGHNA, CDR2 YNFKEQ, per germline. The CDR3 protein is CASSLRTGEVGELFF. The CDR3 coding sequence is TGTGCCAGCAGCCTCCGGACAGGGGAGGTAGGGGAGCTGTTTTTT.

V is TRBV6-4 and J is TRBJ2-2; TRBD1 matches at 9 bases. The CDR3 loop spans 16 amino acids. J was trimmed by 6 bases and V by 5 bases; bases with no gene match: 10. In germline, CDR1 is MRHNA, CDR2 SNTAGT. The DNA for the CDR3 is TGTGCCAGCAGTAATACAGGGGGCTTGGGAGCCGGGGAGCTGTTTTTT. Residues: CASSNTGGLGAGELFF.

This chain connects TRBV7-2 to TRBJ2-5, with 7 nucleotides matching TRBD1. This CDR3 spans 15 amino acids. Germline V CDR1 and CDR2: SGHTA, FQGNSA. J gave up 2 bases and V 6 bases, and 9 bases lay outside the gene matches. CDR3 residues: CASSFTGVGQETQYF. CDR3 DNA: TGTGCCAGCAGTTTCACAGGGGTTGGGCAAGAGACCCAGTACTTC. The variable domain in full, with the rest retrieved from reference TRBV7-2 and TRBJ2-5, is GAGVSQSPSNKVTEKGKDVELRCDPISGHTALYWYRQSLGQGLEFLIYFQGNSAPDKSGLPSDRFSAERTGGSVSTLTIQRTQQEDSAVYLCASSFTGVGQETQYFGPGTRLLVL.

The V call is TRBV19, the J call TRBJ2-2; D is unresolved. V was pared by 7 bases and J by 2 bases, with 8 bases between. Germline-derived CDR1 and CDR2 are LNHDA and SQIVND (reference sequence). The CDR3 extends over 13 amino acids. CDR3 DNA: TGTGCCAGTACGGAGCCTAACACCGGGGAGCTGTTTTTT. It specifies CASTEPNTGELFF.

V gene TRBV28 combines with J gene TRBJ2-7; TRBD1 might be the D (6 bases). Per germline, CDR1 MDHEN and CDR2 SYDVKM. The V end lost 6 bases, the J end lost 7 bases, and 22 bases lay between the germline ends. The CDR3 is made up of 15 amino acids. The CDR3 coding sequence is TGTGCCAGCAGCACCATGTCAGAGGGGGTCTGGGAGCAGTACTTC. Its translation is CASSTMSEGVWEQYF.

The chain uses TRBV27 and TRBJ1-1; 7 bases line up with TRBD1. Germline trimming cut 3 bases from V and 6 bases from J; bases unmatched to any gene: 13. In germline, CDR1 is MNHEY, CDR2 SMNVEV (reference sequence). CDR3 length: 16 residues. CDR3 protein: CASSFLPGQQSPEAFF. DNA of the CDR3: TGTGCCAGCAGTTTCCTTCCGGGACAGCAAAGTCCTGAAGCTTTCTTT.

The chain is built from TRBV5-1 and TRBJ2-7; 7 nucleotides agree with TRBD1. The V gene end was trimmed by 0 bases and the J gene end by 3 bases; junction bases not matched to a gene: 3. Germline CDR1 and CDR2: SGHRS and YFSETQ. The CDR3 runs to 14 residues. CDR3 loop: CASSLAGTDYEQYF. In DNA form, the CDR3 reads TGCGCCAGCAGCTTGGCCGGGACAGACTACGAGCAGTACTTC.

The chain is built from TRBV6-6 and TRBJ2-7, with a tentative D call TRBD1 (5 bases). Germline values: CDR1 MNHNY, CDR2 SVGAGI (reference sequence). This CDR3 region has 15 residues. V was trimmed by 5 bases and J by 6 bases, leaving 20 bases between them. In nucleotides, the CDR3 is TGTGCCAGCAGTCCCCCGGGCAGGGTAGCAGGCGAGCAGTACTTC. Translating it yields CASSPPGRVAGEQYF.

V usage is TRBV28 and J usage is TRBJ2-1; TRBD1 might be the D (5 bases). Between the trimmed V and J ends, which lost 4 bases and 6 bases, there was a span of 10 bases. CDR1 and CDR2 (germline): MDHEN, SYDVKM. The CDR3 is 13 amino acids. The CDR3 DNA follows: TGTGCCAGCAGTTCGCTGGGGCGCAATGAGCAGTTCTTC. Its protein is CASSSLGRNEQFF.

The V gene is TRBV6-5, the J gene TRBJ1-2; 9 nucleotides agree with TRBD1. V lost 5 bases to trimming and J lost 3 bases; unmatched junction nucleotides: 4. This CDR3 has 14 amino acids. Germline CDR1 MNHEY, CDR2 SVGAGI. CDR3 residues: CASSQDRGYYGYTF. For the CDR3, the DNA is TGTGCCAGCAGTCAAGACAGGGGGTACTATGGCTACACCTTC.

The chain combines TRBV28 with TRBJ2-6; D might be TRBD1 (5 bases). This CDR3 is 18 amino acids long. Trimming took off 7 bases at V and 0 bases at J, with 19 bases between the two ends. Germline values: CDR1 MDHEN, CDR2 SYDVKM. CDR3 bases: TGTGCCAGCACCGCAGGGTTGGGGCTTTCCTCTGGGGCCAACGTCCTGACTTTC. It is translated as CASTAGLGLSSGANVLTF. Combining the CDR3 with reference TRBV28 and TRBJ2-6 gives the whole variable domain DVKVTQSSRYLVKRTGEKVFLECVQDMDHENMFWYRQDPGLGLRLIYFSYDVKMKEKGDIPEGYSVSREKKERFSLILESASTNQTSMYLCASTAGLGLSSGANVLTFGAGSRLTVL.

The rearrangement joins TRBV5-1 to TRBJ1-2, with 7 bases fitting TRBD1. This CDR3 is 13 amino acids long. V was pared by 0 bases and J by 8 bases, with 4 bases of the junction left unmatched. Per germline, CDR1 SGHRS and CDR2 YFSETQ. The CDR3 bases are TGCGCCAGCAGCTTGGGGCCAGGGGGAGGCTACACCTTC. Translated: CASSLGPGGGYTF.

A word on this clone: At one boundary the junction diverges from the germline segment, which might be a read error. This chain connects TRBV5-1 to TRBJ1-5, with D possibly matching TRBD1 (6 bases). CDR1 is SGHRS, CDR2 YFSETQ, per germline. This CDR3 region has 15 residues. The CDR3 bases are TGCGCCAGCAGTTTGGACAGCTATAGCAATCAGCCCCAGCATTTT. The encoded protein is CASSLDSYSNQPQHF.

The chain uses TRBV9 and TRBJ2-5; TRBD1 matches at 10 bases. CDR3 size: 17 residues. The V gene end was trimmed by 3 bases and the J gene end by 5 bases; junction bases not matched to a gene: 13. The germline V gene has CDR1 SGDLS and CDR2 YYNGEE. CDR3 sequence reads: CASSGADRGGLGETQYF. DNA of the CDR3: TGTGCCAGCAGCGGAGCGGACAGGGGGGGTTTGGGCGAGACCCAGTACTTC.